This paragraph reports one TCR beta chain. Germline values: CDR1 SGHRS, CDR2 YFSETQ. This CDR3 has 15 residues. Trimming removed 4 bases from V and 2 bases from J; junction bases left unmatched: 2. A minimum of 6 micrograms of total RNA was extracted per sample. Then a second PCR, running roughly 7 to 11 cycles, was carried out with a sample-barcoded 5' primer and a J-beta primer mix. TCRdb used MiXCR to reprocess the 5' RACE reads, holding one entry per CDR3 protein. The sample lists some 780,000 distinct CDR3 sequences; about 56% were seen once. The sample originates from a study of blood T cells in healthy people across ages.

The sample taken for sequencing was blood. The V gene is TRBV5-1, the J gene TRBJ2-6, with 8 nucleotides matching TRBD1. The clonotype was recovered from a middle-aged man in good health. The CDR3 region has the DNA TGCGCCAGCAGCCAGGACAGGGCTGGGGCCAACGTCCTGACTTTC. Translating gives CASSQDRAGANVLTF.